This T cell receptor (beta chain) originates from a study of T cells after yellow fever vaccination. Points from the study as a whole: Clonotypes shared by both compartments, CD4 and CD8, made up a small share. The secondary response showed a weaker magnitude and a faster peak, day 5 versus 15. Contamination by abundant bulk-population clonotypes could be present in FACS-sorted repertoires.

This clonotype has at least ten counts. Antigen: not known. V was clipped by 4 bases and J by 0 bases; unmatched bases: 7. The CDR3 totals 15 residues. Per germline, CDR1 SGHRS and CDR2 YFSETQ. By 5'RACE template switching, TCR cDNA was produced, with a universal primer site and UMIs added in the process. TCRdb fed the 5' RACE reads into MiXCR, producing one record per CDR3 protein. The sample has 300,000 to 400,000 distinct CDR3 sequences; 8.7% are singletons. The chain links TRBV5-1 to TRBJ2-7, with TRBD1 identical over 7 bases. The material sequenced was PBMCs, taken on the day of the first yellow fever vaccination. The source of this sequence is a man aged 18 to 29 who received the YFV17D yellow fever vaccine. As DNA, the CDR3 is TGCGCCAGCAGCCCTATACAGGGGTCCTCCTACGAGCAGTACTTC. As protein: CASSPIQGSSYEQYF.